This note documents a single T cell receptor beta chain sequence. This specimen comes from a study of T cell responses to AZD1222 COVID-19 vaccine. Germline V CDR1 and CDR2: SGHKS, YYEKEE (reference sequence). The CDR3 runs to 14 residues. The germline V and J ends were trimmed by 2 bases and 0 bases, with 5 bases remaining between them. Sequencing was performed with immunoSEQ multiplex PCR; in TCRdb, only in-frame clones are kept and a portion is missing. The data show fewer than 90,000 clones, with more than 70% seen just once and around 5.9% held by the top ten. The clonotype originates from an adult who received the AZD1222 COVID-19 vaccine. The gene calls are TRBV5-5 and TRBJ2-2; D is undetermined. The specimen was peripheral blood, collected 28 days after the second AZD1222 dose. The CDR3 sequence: CASSFGSNTGELFF. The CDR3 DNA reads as TGTGCCAGCAGCTTTGGGTCGAACACCGGGGAGCTGTTTTTT.